This T cell receptor beta chain came from a study of Graves' ophthalmopathy and Graves' hyperthyroidism. Findings and limits, study-wide: Ophthalmopathy was separated from stable hyperthyroidism by a 13-signature model with 87.88% sensitivity and 75% to 83% specificity. With a specificity of about 73% and a sensitivity of roughly 71%, the model predicted ophthalmopathy progression.

The V end lost 5 bases, the J end lost 5 bases, and 24 bases lay between the germline ends. This CDR3 contains 17 residues. Certain patients, namely those with other autoimmune diseases, uncontrolled infections, pregnancy or lactation, were excluded. As the starting material, 8 to 10 ml of fresh peripheral blood yielded the PBMCs. With regard to this clonotype: Its antigen remains unidentified.

Beta-chain TCR CDR3 regions were amplified from RNA transcripts. RT-PCR with HTBI primers came first, then second-round multiplex PCR. TCRdb itself ran the multiplex PCR reads through MiXCR, one entry per CDR3 protein. The sample lists 600,000 to 650,000 distinct CDR3 sequences, around a fifth occurring once. Sequences were obtained from peripheral blood. The rearrangement links TRBV12-3 or TRBV12-4 to TRBJ2-5; D might be TRBD2 (5 bases). The sequence came from a woman under 30 with stable Graves' hyperthyroidism. Some clones in this sample may be carry-over from other donors' samples. In nucleotides, the CDR3 is TGTGCCAGCAGTGGGAGACGAGGTGTCGGACCCTCGGAGACCCAGTACTTC. It translates to CASSGRRGVGPSETQYF.